These T cell receptor beta chains were read from a single sample in a study of T cell changes during pregnancy in multiple sclerosis. TCRdb keeps only in-frame clones here, not all; method: immunoSEQ multiplex PCR. The profile shows 50,000 to 70,000 clones, roughly 90% of them singletons. This sample comprised CD8+ T cells from peripheral blood mononuclear cells, obtained before pregnancy. These receptors came from a female donor with multiple sclerosis, enrolled in a pregnancy study. The CDR3 runs from the conserved cysteine through the conserved F or W. Each record gives: D gene, V gene, CDR3 length, J gene, clone size, CDR3 DNA, CDR3 protein. D genes are given only for firm matches. Clone size is shown for a subset of rows, as once, few, many or a class of expanded clone.

>TRBD2|TRBV30|13|TRBJ2-7|.
TGTGCCTGGAGTTTGGGGGGGGCCTACGAGCAGTACTTC
CAWSLGGAYEQYF
>.|TRBV5-4|12|TRBJ2-2|.
TGTGCCAGCAGCTTTCAGGGGGGGGAGCTGTTTTTT
CASSFQGGELFF
>TRBD2|TRBV19|17|TRBJ2-1|.
TGTGCCAGTAGTGCCCTAGCGGGGGGGCCGCTCTACAATGAGCAGTTCTTC
CASSALAGGPLYNEQFF
>.|TRBV7-9|12|TRBJ2-7|.
TGTGCCAGCAGCCCCGACTCGGACGAGCAGTACTTC
CASSPDSDEQYF
>.|TRBV25-1|16|TRBJ2-3|.
TGTGCCAGCAGTGACCCCATCGAAGACAACACAGATACGCAGTATTTT
CASSDPIEDNTDTQYF
>.|TRBV11-2|12|TRBJ2-2|.
TGTGCCAGCAGCGCAGGCACCGGGGAGCTGTTTTTT
CASSAGTGELFF
>.|TRBV4-1|12|TRBJ2-3|.
TGCGCCAGCAGCCAAGGGCCAGATACGCAGTATTTT
CASSQGPDTQYF
>TRBD1|TRBV10-2|14|TRBJ2-3|.
TGCGCCAGCAATGGGGGACAGAGCACAGATACGCAGTATTTT
CASNGGQSTDTQYF
>.|TRBV5-8|15|TRBJ1-2|once
TGTGCCAGCAGCTTTAACCTACTGTCTAACTATGGCTACACCTTC
CASSFNLLSNYGYTF
>.|TRBV4-2|14|TRBJ2-1|.
TGTGCCAGCAGCCAGGGCGGGCTAGACAATGAGCAGTTCTTC
CASSQGGLDNEQFF
>.|TRBV6-5|14|TRBJ2-4|.
TGTGCCAGCAGTCTTTCACAGGGTAACGACATTCAGTACTTC
CASSLSQGNDIQYF
>TRBD1|TRBV14|14|TRBJ2-5|.
TGTGCCAGCAGCCGGACAGGTTGGGGTTTGACCCAGTACTTC
CASSRTGWGLTQYF
>TRBD2|TRBV13|16|TRBJ2-1|.
TGTGCCAGCAGCTCGGGGGGGACTAGAGGCCTCGGGGAGCAGTTCTTC
CASSSGGTRGLGEQFF
>.|TRBV11-1|14|TRBJ1-6|once
TGTGCCAGCACCTCCGGGAGGGTGAGTTCACCCCTCCACTTT
CASTSGRVSSPLHF
>TRBD1|TRBV6-1|14|TRBJ2-7|.
TGTGCCAGCAGTGACGGGACAGGGCCCTACGAGCAGTACTTC
CASSDGTGPYEQYF
>TRBD2|TRBV7-2|15|TRBJ2-3|.
TGTGCCAGCGGATCTACTAGCGGGGGCACAGATACGCAGTATTTT
CASGSTSGGTDTQYF
>TRBD1|TRBV6-5|14|TRBJ1-1|.
TGTGCCAGCAGGGAGGACAGGGGAGAGGGGGGGGCTTTCTTT
CASREDRGEGGAFF
>.|TRBV19|14|TRBJ1-5|.
TGTGCCAGTAGACCTAGACAGGGCAATCAGCCCCAGCATTTT
CASRPRQGNQPQHF
>TRBD1|TRBV30|15|TRBJ2-1|.
TGTGCCTGGACCCCGGTGACAGGGGACTACAATGAGCAGTTCTTC
CAWTPVTGDYNEQFF
>TRBD2|TRBV9|15|TRBJ2-5|.
TGTGCCAGCAGCACTAGCGGGGGGCCTCAAGAGACCCAGTACTTC
CASSTSGGPQETQYF
>TRBD1|TRBV19|13|TRBJ2-3|.
TGTGCCAGCACAGGGGGCTATTCAGATACGCAGTATTTT
CASTGGYSDTQYF
>TRBD2|TRBV2|15|TRBJ2-7|.
TGTGCCAGCAGTGAATGGGAGGGACCGGGGCGCGAGCAGTACTTC
CASSEWEGPGREQYF
>TRBD2|TRBV6-1|17|TRBJ2-5|.
TGTGCCAGCAGTGAAAGAATTCTAGCGGGGGGCCAAGAGACCCAGTACTTC
CASSERILAGGQETQYF
>.|TRBV9|16|TRBJ2-7|.
TGTGCCAGCAGCGACTCAAGAGGGCAGGGGTCCTACGAGCAGTACTTC
CASSDSRGQGSYEQYF
>.|TRBV5-8|16|TRBJ2-5|.
TGTGCCAGCAGCTTGGACTGGCGGGAAAACCAAGAGACCCAGTACTTC
CASSLDWRENQETQYF
>TRBD2|TRBV2|15|TRBJ2-7|.
TGTGCCAGCAGTGAAGGGACTAGCCTATTCTACGAGCAGTACTTC
CASSEGTSLFYEQYF
>.|TRBV10-2|14|TRBJ2-1|few
TGCGCCAGCAGTGCTCAAGGGAGCTACAATGAGCAGTTCTTC
CASSAQGSYNEQFF
>TRBD1|TRBV6-5|16|TRBJ2-2|once
TGTGCCAGCAGTTACACGGGACAGCTTAACACCGGGGAGCTGTTTTTT
CASSYTGQLNTGELFF
>.|TRBV19|16|TRBJ1-6|.
TGTGCCAGTAGTATAATGGACAGCCAATATAATTCACCCCTCCACTTT
CASSIMDSQYNSPLHF
>TRBD2|TRBV18|19|TRBJ2-3|once
TGTGCCAGCTCACCACCGCCCAGCGGGGGGCCCAAATTCACAGATACGCAGTATTTT
CASSPPPSGGPKFTDTQYF
>TRBD1|TRBV29-1|14|TRBJ1-5|once
TGCAGCGTTGCAGGACAGGGGGCGGACCAGCCCCAGCATTTT
CSVAGQGADQPQHF
>.|TRBV27|19|TRBJ1-5|.
TGTGCCAGCAGTTTATTGTGGGCCCAAGGGGGACGGGGCTATCAGCCCCAGCATTTT
CASSLLWAQGGRGYQPQHF
>TRBD2|TRBV9|16|TRBJ2-2|.
TGTGCCAGCAGCTACCGGTTTAGCGGGGCTACCGGGGAGCTGTTTTTT
CASSYRFSGATGELFF
>TRBD1|TRBV4-1|15|TRBJ1-5|.
TGCGCCAGCAGCCATGCCGGGACAGAGTATCAGCCCCAGCATTTT
CASSHAGTEYQPQHF
>TRBD2|TRBV14|16|TRBJ2-7|.
TGTGCCAGCAGCCAACTTGGCGGGGGGGCTTCCTCTGAGCAGTACTTC
CASSQLGGGASSEQYF
>.|TRBV6-5|13|TRBJ2-7|.
TGTGCCAGCACTCACCGTCAGGGCTACGAGCAGTACTTC
CASTHRQGYEQYF
>TRBD1|TRBV7-8|18|TRBJ2-7|.
TGTGCCAGCAGCTACCCCAGGGGGCGTACGCAAGCAATTTACGAGCAGTACTTC
CASSYPRGRTQAIYEQYF
>TRBD1|TRBV10-3|14|TRBJ1-1|.
TGTGCCATCAACCAGGGACAGTTGAACACTGAAGCTTTCTTT
CAINQGQLNTEAFF
>.|TRBV7-2|11|TRBJ2-7|.
TGTGCCAGCAGCCCCCGGAGCGAGCAGTACTTC
CASSPRSEQYF
>.|TRBV6-5|15|TRBJ2-3|.
TGTGCCAGCAGTTCCCCACGGGGAAACACAGATACGCAGTATTTT
CASSSPRGNTDTQYF
>TRBD2|TRBV2|14|TRBJ2-7|.
TGTGCCAGCAGTGGCCGGGACGGGAGGAACGAGCAGTACTTC
CASSGRDGRNEQYF
>TRBD2|TRBV30|12|TRBJ2-7|.
TGTGCCTGGAGTGTAGCGGGGGGCGAGCAGTACTTC
CAWSVAGGEQYF
>TRBD1|TRBV25-1|13|TRBJ1-1|.
TGTGCCAGCGAAGGACAGGGTGGCACTGAAGCTTTCTTT
CASEGQGGTEAFF
>TRBD1|TRBV18|17|TRBJ1-4|.
TGTGCCAGCTCACCCTATCCACCAGGGGGCTCTTTTGAAAAACTGTTTTTT
CASSPYPPGGSFEKLFF
>.|TRBV5-5|13|TRBJ1-2|.
TGTGCCAGCAGCTTGGTAAGGGGCGGCGGCTACACCTTC
CASSLVRGGGYTF
>TRBD1|TRBV2|15|TRBJ2-7|few
TGTGCCAGCATCACGGGACAGGGGGCTAACTACGAGCAGTACTTC
CASITGQGANYEQYF
>TRBD1|TRBV5-1|16|TRBJ1-5|.
TGCGCCAGCAGCGGGACAGGGTATGGGATTAATCAGCCCCAGCATTTT
CASSGTGYGINQPQHF
>.|TRBV29-1|15|TRBJ2-7|.
TGCAGCGTTGGGGAGTGGTCCGATATGACCTACGAGCAGTACTTC
CSVGEWSDMTYEQYF
>TRBD1|TRBV14|16|TRBJ1-4|.
TGTGCCAGCAGCCAAGAACAGGGGACAGGAGAAGAAAAACTGTTTTTT
CASSQEQGTGEEKLFF
>.|TRBV6-1|18|TRBJ1-1|.
TGTGCCAGCAGTGAAGGGGTTATGGTGGTTCTAGGGGGAACTGAAGCTTTCTTT
CASSEGVMVVLGGTEAFF
>TRBD2|TRBV13|16|TRBJ2-1|.
TGTGCCAGCAGCCACTTTCTCCTAGCGGGGGGGCATGAGCAGTTCTTC
CASSHFLLAGGHEQFF
>TRBD1|TRBV29-1|17|TRBJ1-2|.
TGCAGCATTGGGCCCCCAGACAGGGATTCGTTAGGGTATGGCTACACCTTC
CSIGPPDRDSLGYGYTF